The rows below give T cell receptor beta chains drawn from one sample of a study of blood T cell repertoires in COVID-19. Clones were read by immunoSEQ multiplex PCR, and TCRdb kept only the in-frame ones, dropping some. The sample shows 150,000 or so clones, roughly nine tenths of them seen only once. The sequencing input was peripheral blood. Every receptor here comes from a woman aged 40 to 50 with acute or convalescent COVID-19. CDR3s include the opening cysteine and the closing phenylalanine or tryptophan. A D gene is named only where the DNA matches it firmly.

D	V	J	CDR3	DNA
TRBD2	TRBV7-2	TRBJ2-1	CASSSSGGPYIEQFF	TGTGCCAGCAGCTCCTCGGGGGGGCCTTACATTGAGCAGTTCTTC
TRBD1	TRBV30	TRBJ1-6	CARRTGVNSPLHF	TGTGCCCGCCGGACAGGAGTTAATTCACCCCTCCACTTT
NA	TRBV20-1	TRBJ1-3	CSATDRPLGNTIYF	TGCAGTGCTACTGACAGGCCTTTAGGAAACACCATATATTTT
TRBD1	TRBV28	TRBJ1-3	CASSGPGQGFTGNTIYF	TGTGCCAGCAGTGGACCGGGACAGGGGTTTACCGGAAACACCATATATTTT
NA	TRBV30	TRBJ1-3	CAWSRGTGNTIYF	TGTGCCTGGAGCCGCGGGACTGGAAACACCATATATTTT
TRBD2	TRBV3-1/TRBV3-2	TRBJ2-7	CASSQEILAGGPYEQYF	TGTGCCAGCAGCCAAGAGATCTTAGCGGGAGGGCCCTACGAGCAGTACTTC
TRBD2	TRBV7-3	TRBJ2-3	CASSLKRGGLEDTQYF	TGTGCCAGCAGCTTAAAGCGGGGGGGCCTCGAAGATACGCAGTATTTT
TRBD1	TRBV11-2	TRBJ1-1	CASSLDLGTGVAEAFF	TGTGCCAGCAGCTTAGACTTGGGGACAGGGGTTGCGGAAGCTTTCTTT
TRBD2	TRBV5-1	TRBJ2-1	CASSLEMSGGSSRFF	TGCGCCAGCAGCTTGGAGATGAGCGGGGGGTCAAGTCGGTTCTTC
NA	TRBV7-3	TRBJ2-7	CASSPGGVGEQYF	TGTGCCAGCAGCCCCGGGGGAGTGGGCGAGCAGTACTTC
TRBD1	TRBV9	TRBJ1-2	CASSPRDRVSGYTF	TGTGCCAGCAGCCCCAGGGACAGGGTGTCTGGCTACACCTTC